This TCR beta chain was sequenced during a study of beta chain features in type 1 diabetes. Study conclusions and caveats: All four CD4+ subsets of Type 1 diabetes patients contained TCRB CDR3s that were moderately but significantly shorter.

This clone has more than one count but fewer than ten. Antigen unknown. Investigators reverse transcribed all isolated RNA, so they sequenced expressed TCRB transcripts. Here immunoSEQ multiplex PCR was the method, and the copy in TCRdb shows in-frame clones only, minus some. The sample has roughly 700,000 clones; roughly an eighth are singletons. The germline V gene has CDR1 MNHEY and CDR2 SMNVEV (reference sequence). The CDR3 runs 13 residues. With 5 bases removed from V and 5 bases from J, the gap between germline ends came to 13 bases. The rearrangement joins TRBV27 to TRBJ2-7, with D unclear. Material: naive CD4+ T cells from blood. This clonotype originated in a man aged 18 to 29 with type 1 diabetes. The CDR3 is CASSLVPPHEQYF. The CDR3 coding sequence is TGTGCCAGCAGTCTCGTCCCCCCCCACGAGCAGTACTTC.